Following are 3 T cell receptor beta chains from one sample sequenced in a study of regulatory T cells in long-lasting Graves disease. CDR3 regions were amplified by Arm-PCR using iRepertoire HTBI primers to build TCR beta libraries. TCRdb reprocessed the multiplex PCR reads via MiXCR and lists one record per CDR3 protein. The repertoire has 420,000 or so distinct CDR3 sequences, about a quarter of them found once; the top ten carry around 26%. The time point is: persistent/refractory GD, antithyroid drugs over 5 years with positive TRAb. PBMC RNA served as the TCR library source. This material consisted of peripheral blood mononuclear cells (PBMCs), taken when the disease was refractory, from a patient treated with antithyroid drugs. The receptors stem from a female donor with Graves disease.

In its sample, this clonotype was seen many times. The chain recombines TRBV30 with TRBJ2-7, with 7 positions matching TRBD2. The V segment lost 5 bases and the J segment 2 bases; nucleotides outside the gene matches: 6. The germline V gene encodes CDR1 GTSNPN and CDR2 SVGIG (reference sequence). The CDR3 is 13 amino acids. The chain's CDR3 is CAWGRENPYEQYF. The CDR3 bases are TGTGCCTGGGGGCGGGAGAACCCCTACGAGCAGTACTTC.

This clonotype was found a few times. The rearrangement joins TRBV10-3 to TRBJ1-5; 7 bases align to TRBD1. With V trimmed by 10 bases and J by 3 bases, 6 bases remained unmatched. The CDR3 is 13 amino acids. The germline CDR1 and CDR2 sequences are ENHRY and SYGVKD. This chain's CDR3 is CATGDSVNQPQHF. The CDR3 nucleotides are TGTGCCACCGGGGACAGCGTCAATCAGCCCCAGCATTTT.

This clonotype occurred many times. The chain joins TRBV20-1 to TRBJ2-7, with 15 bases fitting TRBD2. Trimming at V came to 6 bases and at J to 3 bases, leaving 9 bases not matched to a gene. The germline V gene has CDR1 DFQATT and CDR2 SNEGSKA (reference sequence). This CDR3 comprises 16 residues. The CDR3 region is CSARSPGLAGGYEQYF. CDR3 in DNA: TGCAGTGCCCGCTCCCCGGGACTAGCGGGAGGCTACGAGCAGTACTTC.